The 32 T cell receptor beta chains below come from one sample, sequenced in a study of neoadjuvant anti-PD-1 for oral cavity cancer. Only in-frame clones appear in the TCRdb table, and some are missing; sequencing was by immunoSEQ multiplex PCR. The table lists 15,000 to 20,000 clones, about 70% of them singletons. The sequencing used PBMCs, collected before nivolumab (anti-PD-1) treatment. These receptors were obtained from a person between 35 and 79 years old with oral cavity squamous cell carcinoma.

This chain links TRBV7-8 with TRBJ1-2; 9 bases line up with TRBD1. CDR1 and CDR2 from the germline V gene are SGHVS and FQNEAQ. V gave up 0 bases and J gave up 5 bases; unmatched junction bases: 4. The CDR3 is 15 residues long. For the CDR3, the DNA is TGTGCCAGCAGCTTAGCCGCCGGGACAGGGTATGGCTACACCTTC. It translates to CASSLAAGTGYGYTF.

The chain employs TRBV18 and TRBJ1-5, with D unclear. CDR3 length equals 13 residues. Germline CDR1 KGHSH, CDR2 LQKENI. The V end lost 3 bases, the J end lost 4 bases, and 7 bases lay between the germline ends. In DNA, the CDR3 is TGTGCCAGCTCACCTAATCAGAATCAGCCCCAGCATTTT. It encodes CASSPNQNQPQHF.

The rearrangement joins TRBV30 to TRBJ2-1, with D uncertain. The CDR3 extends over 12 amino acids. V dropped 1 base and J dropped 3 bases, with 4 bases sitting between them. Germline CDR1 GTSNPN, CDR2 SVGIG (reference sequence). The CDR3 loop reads CAWSANYNEQFF. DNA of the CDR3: TGTGCCTGGAGTGCCAACTACAATGAGCAGTTCTTC.

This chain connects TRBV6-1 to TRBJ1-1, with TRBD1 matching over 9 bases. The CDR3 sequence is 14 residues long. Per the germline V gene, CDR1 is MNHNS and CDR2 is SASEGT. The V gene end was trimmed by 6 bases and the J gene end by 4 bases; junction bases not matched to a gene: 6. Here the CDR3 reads CASRRTGVGTEAFF. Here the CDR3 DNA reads TGTGCCAGCAGAAGGACAGGGGTCGGCACTGAAGCTTTCTTT.

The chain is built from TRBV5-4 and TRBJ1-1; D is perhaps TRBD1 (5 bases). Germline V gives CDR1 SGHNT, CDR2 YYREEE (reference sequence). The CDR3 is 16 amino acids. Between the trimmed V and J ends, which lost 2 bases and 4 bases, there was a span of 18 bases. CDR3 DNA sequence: TGTGCCAGCAGCTTATCGGGGCATATATCGGGCACTGAAGCTTTCTTT. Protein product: CASSLSGHISGTEAFF.

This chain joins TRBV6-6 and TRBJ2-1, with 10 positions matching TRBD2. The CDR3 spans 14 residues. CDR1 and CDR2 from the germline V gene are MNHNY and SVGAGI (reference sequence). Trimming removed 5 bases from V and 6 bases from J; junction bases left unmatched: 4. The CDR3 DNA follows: TGTGCCAGCAGTGCGGGGACTAGCGTCAATGAGCAGTTCTTC. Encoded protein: CASSAGTSVNEQFF.

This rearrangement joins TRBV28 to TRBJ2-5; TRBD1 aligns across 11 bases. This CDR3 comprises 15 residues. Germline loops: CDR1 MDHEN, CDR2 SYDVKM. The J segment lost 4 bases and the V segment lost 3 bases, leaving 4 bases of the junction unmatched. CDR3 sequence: CASSFGQGARETQYF. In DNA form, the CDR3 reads TGTGCCAGCAGTTTCGGACAGGGGGCGCGAGAGACCCAGTACTTC.

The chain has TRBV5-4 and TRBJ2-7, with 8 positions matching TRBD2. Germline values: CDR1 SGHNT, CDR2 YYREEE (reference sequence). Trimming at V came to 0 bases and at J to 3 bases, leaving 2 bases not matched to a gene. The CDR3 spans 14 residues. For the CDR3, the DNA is TGTGCCAGCAGCTTGGATAGCGGGAACTACGAGCAGTACTTC. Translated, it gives CASSLDSGNYEQYF.

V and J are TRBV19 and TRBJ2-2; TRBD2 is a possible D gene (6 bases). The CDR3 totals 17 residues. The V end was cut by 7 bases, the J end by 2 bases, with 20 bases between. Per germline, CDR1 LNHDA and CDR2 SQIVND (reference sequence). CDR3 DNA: TGTGCCAGTAACGGCGGGACGACCCCCAGCAACACCGGGGAGCTGTTTTTT. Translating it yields CASNGGTTPSNTGELFF.

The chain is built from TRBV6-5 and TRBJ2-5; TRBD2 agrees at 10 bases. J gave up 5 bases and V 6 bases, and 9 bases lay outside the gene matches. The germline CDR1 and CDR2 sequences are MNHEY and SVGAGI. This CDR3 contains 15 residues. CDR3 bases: TGTGCCAGCAGGTCCCCTAGCGGGAGTAGGGAGACCCAGTACTTC. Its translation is CASRSPSGSRETQYF.

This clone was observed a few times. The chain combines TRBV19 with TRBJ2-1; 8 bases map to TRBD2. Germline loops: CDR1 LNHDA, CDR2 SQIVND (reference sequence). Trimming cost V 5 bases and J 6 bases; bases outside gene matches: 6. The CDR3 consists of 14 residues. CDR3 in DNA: TGTGCCAGTAGTGTTAGCGGGATACCCAATGAGCAGTTCTTC. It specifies CASSVSGIPNEQFF.

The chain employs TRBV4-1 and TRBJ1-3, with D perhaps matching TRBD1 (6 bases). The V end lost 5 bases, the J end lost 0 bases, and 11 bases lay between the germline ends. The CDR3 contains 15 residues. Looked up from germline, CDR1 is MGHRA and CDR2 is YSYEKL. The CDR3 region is CASSEGQFSGNTIYF. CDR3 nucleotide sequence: TGCGCCAGCAGCGAAGGACAGTTCTCTGGAAACACCATATATTTT.

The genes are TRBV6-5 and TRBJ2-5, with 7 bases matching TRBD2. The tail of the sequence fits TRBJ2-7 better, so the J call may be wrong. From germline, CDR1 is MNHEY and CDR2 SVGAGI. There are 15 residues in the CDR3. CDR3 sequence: CASSYSTSMGYEQYF. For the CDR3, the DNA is TGTGCCAGCAGTTACTCGACTAGCATGGGATACGAGCAGTACTTC.

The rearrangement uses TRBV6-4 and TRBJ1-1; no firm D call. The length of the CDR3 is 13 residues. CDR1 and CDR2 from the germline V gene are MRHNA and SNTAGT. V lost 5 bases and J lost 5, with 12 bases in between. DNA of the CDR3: TGTGCCAGCAGTCTTGCGGGTAATACTGAAGCTTTCTTT. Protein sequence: CASSLAGNTEAFF.

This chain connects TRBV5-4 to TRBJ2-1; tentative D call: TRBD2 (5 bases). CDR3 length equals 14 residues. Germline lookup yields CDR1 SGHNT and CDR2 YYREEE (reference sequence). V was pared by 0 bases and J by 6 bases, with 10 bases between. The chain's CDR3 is CASSLEDWSNEQFF. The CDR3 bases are TGTGCCAGCAGCTTGGAGGACTGGTCCAATGAGCAGTTCTTC.

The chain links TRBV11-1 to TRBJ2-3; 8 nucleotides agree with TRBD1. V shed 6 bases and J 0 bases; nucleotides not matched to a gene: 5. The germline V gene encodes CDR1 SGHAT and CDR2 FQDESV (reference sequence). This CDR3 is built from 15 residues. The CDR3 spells CASSYGTGSTDTQYF. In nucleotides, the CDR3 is TGTGCCAGCAGTTACGGGACAGGAAGCACAGATACGCAGTATTTT. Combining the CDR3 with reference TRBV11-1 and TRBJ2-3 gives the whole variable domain EAEVAQSPRYKITEKSQAVAFWCDPISGHATLYWYRQILGQGPELLVQFQDESVVDDSQLPKDRFSAERLKGVDSTLKIQPAELGDSAMYLCASSYGTGSTDTQYFGPGTRLTVL.

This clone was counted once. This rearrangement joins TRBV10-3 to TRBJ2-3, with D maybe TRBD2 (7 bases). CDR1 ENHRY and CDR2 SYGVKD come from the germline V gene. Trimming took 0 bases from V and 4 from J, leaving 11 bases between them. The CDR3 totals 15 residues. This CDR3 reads CAISESAGAPDTQYF. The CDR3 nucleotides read TGTGCCATCAGTGAGTCGGCGGGGGCCCCAGATACGCAGTATTTT.

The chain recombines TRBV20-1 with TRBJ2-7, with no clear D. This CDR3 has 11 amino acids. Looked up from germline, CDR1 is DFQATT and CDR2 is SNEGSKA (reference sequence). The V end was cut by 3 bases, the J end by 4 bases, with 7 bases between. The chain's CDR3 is CSARDVYEQYF. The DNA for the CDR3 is TGCAGTGCTAGGGATGTTTACGAGCAGTACTTC.

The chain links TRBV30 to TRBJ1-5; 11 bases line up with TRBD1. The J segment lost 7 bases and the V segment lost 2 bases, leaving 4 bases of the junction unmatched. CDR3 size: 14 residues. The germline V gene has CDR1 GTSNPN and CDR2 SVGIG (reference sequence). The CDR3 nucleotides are TGTGCCTGGAGTTTGGGGACAGGGGGACAGCCCCAGCATTTT. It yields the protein CAWSLGTGGQPQHF.

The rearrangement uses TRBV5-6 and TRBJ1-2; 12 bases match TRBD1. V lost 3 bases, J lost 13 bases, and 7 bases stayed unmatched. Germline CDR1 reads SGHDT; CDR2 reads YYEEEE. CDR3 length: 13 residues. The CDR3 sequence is CASSSRDRGPSTF. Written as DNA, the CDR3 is TGTGCCAGCAGCTCCCGGGACAGGGGGCCGTCCACCTTC.

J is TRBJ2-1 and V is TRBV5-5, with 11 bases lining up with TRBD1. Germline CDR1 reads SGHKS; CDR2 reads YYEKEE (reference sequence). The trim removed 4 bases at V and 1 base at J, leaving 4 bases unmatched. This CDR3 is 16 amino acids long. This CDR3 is CASSQDRGQSYNEQFF. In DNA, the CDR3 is TGTGCCAGCAGCCAGGACAGGGGGCAGTCCTACAATGAGCAGTTCTTC.

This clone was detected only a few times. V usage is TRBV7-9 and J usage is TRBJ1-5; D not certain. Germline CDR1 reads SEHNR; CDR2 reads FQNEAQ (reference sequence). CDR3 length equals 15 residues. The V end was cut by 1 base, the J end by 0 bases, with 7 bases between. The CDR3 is CASSLESGSNQPQHF. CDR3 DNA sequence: TGTGCCAGCAGCTTAGAGAGCGGTAGCAATCAGCCCCAGCATTTT.

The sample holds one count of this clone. The CDR3 coding sequence is TGTGCCAGCAGTTATTCTAGCGGGAGTACCAAAAACATTCAGTACTTC. Translated, it gives CASSYSSGSTKNIQYF. This chain joins TRBV2 and TRBJ2-4; 10 nucleotides align to TRBD2. The CDR3 is 16 residues long. CDR1 is SNHLY and CDR2 is FYNNEI in the germline V gene. V shed 5 bases, J shed 2 bases, and the junction held 6 bases outside the gene matches.

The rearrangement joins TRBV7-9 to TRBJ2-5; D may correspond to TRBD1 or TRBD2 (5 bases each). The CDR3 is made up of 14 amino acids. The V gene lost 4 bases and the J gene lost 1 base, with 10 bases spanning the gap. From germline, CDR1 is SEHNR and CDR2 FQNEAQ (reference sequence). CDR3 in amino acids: CASSYRDAQETQYF. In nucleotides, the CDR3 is TGTGCCAGCAGCTACCGGGACGCCCAAGAGACCCAGTACTTC.

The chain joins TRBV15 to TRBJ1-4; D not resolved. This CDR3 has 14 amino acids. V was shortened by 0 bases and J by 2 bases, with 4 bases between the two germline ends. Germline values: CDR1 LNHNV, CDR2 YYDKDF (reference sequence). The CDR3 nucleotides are TGTGCCACCAGCAGAGACCTCACTAATGAAAAACTGTTTTTT. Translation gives CATSRDLTNEKLFF.

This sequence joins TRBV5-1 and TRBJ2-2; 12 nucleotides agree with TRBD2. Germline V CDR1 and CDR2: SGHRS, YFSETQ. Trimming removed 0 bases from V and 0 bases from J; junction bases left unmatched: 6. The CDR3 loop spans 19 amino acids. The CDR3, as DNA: TGCGCCAGCAGCTTGGGACTAGCGGGAGCCCCGTCGAACACCGGGGAGCTGTTTTTT. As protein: CASSLGLAGAPSNTGELFF.

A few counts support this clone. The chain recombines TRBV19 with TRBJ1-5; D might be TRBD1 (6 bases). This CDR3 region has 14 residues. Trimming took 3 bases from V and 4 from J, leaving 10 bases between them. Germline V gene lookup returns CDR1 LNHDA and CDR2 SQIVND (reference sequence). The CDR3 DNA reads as TGTGCCAGTAGTATTAATACAGGGAATCAGCCCCAGCATTTT. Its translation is CASSINTGNQPQHF.

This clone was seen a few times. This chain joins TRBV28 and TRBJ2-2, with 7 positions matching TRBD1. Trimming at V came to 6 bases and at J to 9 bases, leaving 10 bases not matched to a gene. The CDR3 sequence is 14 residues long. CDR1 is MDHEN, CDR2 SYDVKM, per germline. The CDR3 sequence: CASSPGTEYRELFF. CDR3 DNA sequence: TGTGCCAGCAGCCCCGGGACAGAGTACCGGGAGCTGTTTTTT.

The CDR3 loop is CASSLRGGGIHRETQYF. In DNA, the CDR3 is TGTGCCAGCAGCTTGAGAGGGGGAGGTATTCATAGGGAGACCCAGTACTTC. The chain uses TRBV5-6 and TRBJ2-5, with D possibly being TRBD1 or TRBD2 (6 bases each). V was shortened by 1 base and J by 5 bases, with 21 bases between the two germline ends. The CDR3 consists of 17 residues. Germline V lookup: CDR1 SGHDT, CDR2 YYEEEE.

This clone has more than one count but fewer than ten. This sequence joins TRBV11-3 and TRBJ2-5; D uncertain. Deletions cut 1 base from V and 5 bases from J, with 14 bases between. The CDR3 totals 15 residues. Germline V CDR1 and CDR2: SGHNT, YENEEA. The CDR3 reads CASSLGRGMKETQYF. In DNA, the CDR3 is TGTGCCAGCAGCTTAGGGCGTGGGATGAAGGAGACCCAGTACTTC.

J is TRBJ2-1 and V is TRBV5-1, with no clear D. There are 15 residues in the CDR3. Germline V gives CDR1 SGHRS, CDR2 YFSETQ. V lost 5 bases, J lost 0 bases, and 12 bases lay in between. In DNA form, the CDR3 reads TGCGCCAGCAGTTCCTCTCCGGGCTCCTACAATGAGCAGTTCTTC. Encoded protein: CASSSSPGSYNEQFF.

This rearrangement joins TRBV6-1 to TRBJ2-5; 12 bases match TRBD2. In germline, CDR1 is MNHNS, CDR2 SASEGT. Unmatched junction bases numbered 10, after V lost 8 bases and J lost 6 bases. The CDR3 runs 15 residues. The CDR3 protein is CASGYSLAGGQTQYF. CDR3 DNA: TGTGCCAGCGGATACAGCCTAGCGGGAGGGCAGACCCAGTACTTC.